This T cell receptor (beta chain) emerged from a study of PD-1 blockade in mismatch repair-deficient tumors. Every patient had mismatch repair deficiency by PCR or immunohistochemistry. Repertoires were generated with immunoSEQ multiplex PCR, while TCRdb's copy carries only in-frame clones and drops some. In the table there are approximately 79,000 clones, approximately 81% of which are singletons. V lost 0 bases and J 0 bases, leaving 15 bases between the germline ends. The CDR3 length is 17 residues. Germline loops: CDR1 ENHRY, CDR2 SYGVKD. This sequence originates from an adult with mismatch repair-deficient cancer. Sequencing was performed on peripheral blood, taken 44 weeks after starting pembrolizumab. V and J are TRBV10-3 and TRBJ2-7; tentatively, D is TRBD2 (6 bases). The CDR3 DNA is TGTGCCATCAGTGAGTCGGTCGGGAGTTTCTCCTCCTACGAGCAGTACTTC. Translating gives CAISESVGSFSSYEQYF.